These T cell receptor beta chains were read from a single sample in a study of blood T cell repertoires in COVID-19. Generated by immunoSEQ multiplex PCR, the TCRdb table keeps only in-frame clones and is missing some. The sample shows about 220,000 clones, more than 75% of them seen only once. The material sequenced was peripheral blood. Receptor source: a woman between 65 and 79 years old with COVID-19, enrolled during active disease. Each CDR3 is given without its conserved first and last residue.

V gene,J gene,CDR3 protein
TRBV10-1,TRBJ2-1,ASSESFGTSGREGEQF
TRBV6-5,TRBJ1-2,ASSSSQGSKGYT
TRBV12-3/TRBV12-4,TRBJ1-2,ASTRGYGYT
TRBV7-9,TRBJ2-1,ASSSRSGTSGSRSEQF
TRBV7-8,TRBJ2-7,ASSPGQGVYEQY
TRBV28,TRBJ2-5,ASSLSSGRSGETQY
TRBV18,TRBJ2-5,ASSSDSQETQY
TRBV25-1,TRBJ1-1,ASSGLGTGVWDTEAF
TRBV6-2/TRBV6-3,TRBJ2-5,ASSFFPTSGQETQY
TRBV28,TRBJ1-6,ASSTTGLLNSPLH
TRBV5-1,TRBJ2-7,ASSLGAGPYEQY
TRBV5-1,TRBJ2-5,ASSLGSSGSSSGETQY
TRBV18,TRBJ2-2,ASSPEAGAGELF
TRBV19,TRBJ2-2,ASSTGLGTGELF
TRBV7-2,TRBJ2-1,ASSPRGLAGVNEQF
TRBV5-1,TRBJ2-2,ASSLDSPNTGELF
TRBV9,TRBJ2-1,ASSAGTSRLHEQF
TRBV3-1/TRBV3-2,TRBJ2-3,ASSPRAEADTQY
TRBV18,TRBJ2-3,ASSPPPGGDTQY
TRBV9,TRBJ1-1,ASSVVGVNTEAF
TRBV30,TRBJ2-7,AWSIRGRTIEQY
TRBV19,TRBJ2-1,ASAPGLSGEQF
TRBV19,TRBJ1-3,ASSMGRGAGNTIY
TRBV27,TRBJ1-2,ASSHDRDVNYGYT
TRBV10-1,TRBJ2-7,ASSEGIAGSYEQY
TRBV5-6,TRBJ2-1,ASSSDAMDEQF
TRBV24-1,TRBJ2-1,ATSAPGGPYNEQF
TRBV15,TRBJ2-7,ATSRVPKAGTYEQY
TRBV19,TRBJ2-7,ASSIETGVYSYEQY
TRBV4-3,TRBJ1-3,ASSPTPGSGNTIY
TRBV28,TRBJ1-2,ASKTGNYGYT
TRBV7-2,TRBJ1-1,ASSFWSGDTEAF
TRBV5-8,TRBJ1-5,ASSFTGQVQDQPQH
TRBV18,TRBJ1-2,ASSQGQGGYGYT
TRBV28,TRBJ1-4,ASRSTNEKLF
TRBV9,TRBJ2-2,ASSARQGGELF
TRBV6-5,TRBJ1-6,ASRMDSSYNSPLH
TRBV12-3/TRBV12-4,TRBJ2-7,ASSLAGGYEQY
TRBV7-6,TRBJ1-5,ASSFGQGGNQPQH
TRBV18,TRBJ1-6,ASSPLGQNNSPLH
TRBV3-1/TRBV3-2,TRBJ2-3,ASSQGAGGPPDTQY
TRBV5-5,TRBJ2-5,ASITTGIRETQY
TRBV6-5,TRBJ2-5,ASRRTGGAQETQY
TRBV7-6,TRBJ2-3,ASSLVNPSGTLRAQY
TRBV6-6,TRBJ2-3,ASTSAGRTDTQY
TRBV10-3,TRBJ1-5,AIGSGTGRSSNQPQH
TRBV7-2,TRBJ1-4,ASSYTSGTSNEKLF
TRBV7-3,TRBJ2-1,ASSLGVGTRANEQF
TRBV20-1,TRBJ2-7,STREVEQY
TRBV9,TRBJ1-3,ASSPRVGNTIY